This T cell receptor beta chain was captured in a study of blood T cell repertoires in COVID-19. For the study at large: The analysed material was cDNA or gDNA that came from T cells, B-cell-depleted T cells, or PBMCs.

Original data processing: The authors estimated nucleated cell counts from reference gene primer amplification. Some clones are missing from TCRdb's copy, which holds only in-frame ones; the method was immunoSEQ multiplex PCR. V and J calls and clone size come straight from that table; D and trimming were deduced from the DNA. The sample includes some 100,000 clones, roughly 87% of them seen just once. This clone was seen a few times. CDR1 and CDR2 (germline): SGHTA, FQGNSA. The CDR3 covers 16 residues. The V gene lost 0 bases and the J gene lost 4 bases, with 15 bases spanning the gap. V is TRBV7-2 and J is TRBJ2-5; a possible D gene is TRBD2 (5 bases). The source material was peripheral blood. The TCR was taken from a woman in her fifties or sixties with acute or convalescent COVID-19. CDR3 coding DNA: TGTGCCAGCAGCTTAGCCCGGGGTAGCTCGGTAGAGACCCAGTACTTC. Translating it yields CASSLARGSSVETQYF.